Below are 15 T cell receptor beta chains sequenced from a single sample in a study of blood T cells in healthy people across ages. A second 7 to 11 cycle PCR used barcoded and J-beta primers. MiXCR, run by TCRdb on the 5' RACE reads, gives a single entry per CDR3 protein. The sample carries about 1.5 million distinct CDR3 sequences, approximately 43% recorded once. The sequenced sample was blood. The receptors originated from a woman aged 18-29 years in good health.

The chain links TRBV7-9 to TRBJ2-5; D is perhaps TRBD2 (5 bases). CDR3 length: 15 residues. V lost 2 bases, J lost 5 bases, and 15 bases lay in between. Germline V lookup: CDR1 SEHNR, CDR2 FQNEAQ (reference sequence). CDR3 bases: TGTGCCAGCAGCTTATCCCGGGGAGTTTTCGAGACCCAGTACTTC. It yields the protein CASSLSRGVFETQYF.

The J gene is TRBJ1-5, the V gene TRBV27; D ambiguous. V lost 8 bases and J 0 bases, leaving 8 bases between the germline ends. This CDR3 region has 13 residues. Germline lookup yields CDR1 MNHEY and CDR2 SMNVEV (reference sequence). The CDR3 nucleotides are TGTGCCAGCGGCGGCGATAGCAATCAGCCCCAGCATTTT. Translating gives CASGGDSNQPQHF.

The table lists this clonotype with a few counts. This rearrangement joins TRBV6-2 or TRBV6-3 to TRBJ1-2; perhaps TRBD1 as D (5 bases). CDR1 and CDR2 (germline): MNHEY, SVGEGT. V was trimmed by 7 bases and J by 8 bases, leaving 11 bases between them. The CDR3 has 11 amino acids. CDR3 in DNA: TGTGCCAGCATGGAGGGGAACGGCTACACCTTC. This sequence encodes CASMEGNGYTF.

This clonotype showed up many times. V and J are TRBV29-1 and TRBJ1-2; D not resolved. This CDR3 region has 14 residues. Trimming left V 4 bases short and J 4 bases short, with 16 bases between. Germline V CDR1 and CDR2: SQVTM, ANQGSEA. CDR3 sequence (DNA): TGCAGCGTTGGAAGTCGCCTCCTCGGCTATGGCTACACCTTC. Protein product: CSVGSRLLGYGYTF.

Regarding this clonotype: Just one base apart from a much larger clone, this may be a read error. The J gene is TRBJ2-1, the V gene TRBV7-9; D is unresolved. Germline V gene sequence: CDR1 SEHNR, CDR2 FQNEAQ (reference sequence). There are 15 residues in the CDR3. CDR3 sequence reads: CSSSLMAQTYNEQFF. The CDR3 region has the DNA TGTTCCAGCAGCTTAATGGCACAAACTTACAATGAGCAGTTCTTC.

A few counts support this clonotype. The chain employs TRBV27 and TRBJ2-7, with 7 bases fitting TRBD1. The CDR3 length is 15 residues. The germline V gene has CDR1 MNHEY and CDR2 SMNVEV (reference sequence). Trimming at V came to 5 bases and at J to 2 bases, leaving 9 bases not matched to a gene. The CDR3 DNA reads TGTGCCAGCAGTCCCCACAGGGGTGCTACCTACGAGCAGTACTTC. Translated: CASSPHRGATYEQYF.

The rearrangement joins TRBV11-2 to TRBJ2-5; maybe TRBD1 (5 bases). V shed 5 bases and J shed 1 base, with 17 bases lying between them. CDR1 and CDR2 from the germline V gene are SGHAT and FQNNGV. The CDR3 runs 16 residues. The DNA for the CDR3 is TGTGCCAGCAGCGCCGCCATAAAGGGGCCCCAAGAGACCCAGTACTTC. This sequence encodes CASSAAIKGPQETQYF.

The chain carries TRBV6-5 and TRBJ2-5, with D hard to call. The length of the CDR3 is 13 residues. Deletions cut 2 bases from V and 11 bases from J, with 15 bases between. Per the germline V gene, CDR1 is MNHEY and CDR2 is SVGAGI. CDR3 in amino acids: CASSYGKYYEQYF. CDR3 in DNA: TGTGCCAGCAGTTACGGGAAATACTATGAGCAGTACTTC.

The sample holds a few counts of this clonotype. The chain recombines TRBV20-1 with TRBJ2-3; D might be TRBD1 (5 bases). CDR1 is DFQATT, CDR2 SNEGSKA, per germline (reference sequence). The V end was cut by 6 bases, the J end by 6 bases, with 22 bases between. CDR3 length: 15 amino acids. The CDR3 DNA follows: TGCAGTGCGACCAGAACGCAGGGCGTGTGGGATACGCAGTATTTT. Translation: CSATRTQGVWDTQYF.

The sample holds a few counts of this clonotype. The chain combines TRBV7-9 with TRBJ1-1, with D perhaps matching TRBD1 (5 bases). Germline V gives CDR1 SEHNR, CDR2 FQNEAQ (reference sequence). V lost 5 bases, J lost 8 bases, and 12 bases lay in between. This CDR3 is built from 12 residues. CDR3 in DNA: TGTGCCAGCAGCCCTCGGGGCAGAGAAGCTTTCTTT. Protein: CASSPRGREAFF.

V usage is TRBV4-3 and J usage is TRBJ2-1, with a weak D call TRBD1 (6 bases). In germline, CDR1 is LGHNA, CDR2 YSLEER. The germline V and J ends were trimmed by 2 bases and 10 bases, with 18 bases remaining between them. The CDR3 extends over 15 amino acids. The CDR3 sequence: CASSQLVDRSYEQFF. CDR3 nucleotides: TGCGCCAGCAGCCAACTTGTTGACAGGAGCTACGAGCAGTTCTTC.

This clonotype was observed a handful of times. In nucleotides, the CDR3 is TGTGCCAGCAGTTCAGGGGGCCCGAACACTGAAGCTTTCTTT. Its protein is CASSSGGPNTEAFF. The chain is built from TRBV28 and TRBJ1-1; 8 positions agree with TRBD1. Germline V gene sequence: CDR1 MDHEN, CDR2 SYDVKM. The trim removed 4 bases at V and 1 base at J, leaving 2 bases unmatched. The CDR3 spans 14 residues.

This sequence joins TRBV5-1 and TRBJ1-2, with D perhaps matching TRBD1 (5 bases). Germline V gene data show CDR1 as SGHRS and CDR2 as YFSETQ. CDR3 size: 14 residues. V lost 1 base and J lost 8, with 15 bases in between. The CDR3 is CASSLPAVQGGYTF. In nucleotides, the CDR3 is TGCGCCAGCAGCTTGCCGGCGGTGCAGGGAGGCTACACCTTC.

J is TRBJ1-1 and V is TRBV7-9; D gene ambiguous. The length of the CDR3 is 14 residues. V was cut by 4 bases and J by 2 bases, with 11 bases left in between. CDR1 SEHNR and CDR2 FQNEAQ come from the germline V gene (reference sequence). CDR3 in amino acids: CASSSTRGNTEAFF. CDR3 DNA sequence: TGTGCCAGCAGCTCAACTCGGGGTAACACTGAAGCTTTCTTT.

At least ten counts were recorded for this clonotype. The chain employs TRBV12-3 or TRBV12-4 and TRBJ2-3; D unclear. This CDR3 spans 12 amino acids. Trimming removed 6 bases at V and 2 bases at J, with 6 bases between. This CDR3 is CASRPNTDTQYF. As DNA, the CDR3 is TGTGCCAGCAGGCCTAACACAGATACGCAGTATTTT.